The 8 T cell receptor beta chains below come from one sample, sequenced in a study of T-cell reconstitution after alpha-beta-depleted transplantation in children. Unique molecular identifiers tagged the TCRbeta library. TCRdb reanalysed the PCR reads using MiXCR and keeps one entry per CDR3 protein. The sample lists about 540,000 distinct CDR3 sequences; around 20% were seen once. Sample: PBMCs from the stem cell graft donor, taken from the stem cell graft. These receptors all stem from a human donor who donated a stem cell graft to a child with acute lymphoblastic leukemia.

This clonotype came up many times. The chain uses TRBV29-1 and TRBJ2-1; D is unclear. The CDR3 length is 12 residues. CDR1 is SQVTM, CDR2 ANQGSEA, per germline. Trimming cost V 5 bases and J 9 bases, with 14 bases left between them. CDR3 nucleotides: TGCAGCGTTTTTTCCGATAAGGGTGAGCAGTTCTTC. Its translation is CSVFSDKGEQFF.

This clonotype was seen only a few times. The V and J genes are TRBV5-1 and TRBJ1-2, with D tentatively TRBD1 (6 bases). Germline CDR1 SGHRS, CDR2 YFSETQ. The V end was cut by 5 bases, the J end by 8 bases, with 16 bases between. The CDR3 consists of 13 residues. CDR3 loop: CASRQQGGGGYTF. CDR3 DNA sequence: TGCGCCAGCAGACAACAGGGCGGGGGCGGCTACACCTTC.

The chain links TRBV6-5 to TRBJ1-1; 10 nucleotides align to TRBD1. The CDR3 extends over 15 amino acids. The junction had 5 bases not matched to a gene; V was cut back by 6 bases and J by 1 base. Looked up from germline, CDR1 is MNHEY and CDR2 is SVGAGI. The CDR3 nucleotides are TGTGCCAGCAGCCTGGACAGGGGGTGGAACACTGAAGCTTTCTTT. Translating gives CASSLDRGWNTEAFF.

The chain employs TRBV5-1 and TRBJ2-1, with D uncertain. Germline loops: CDR1 SGHRS, CDR2 YFSETQ. The V end was cut by 1 base, the J end by 5 bases, with 13 bases between. The CDR3 sequence is 15 residues long. The CDR3 loop is CASSLQILRDNEQFF. In DNA, the CDR3 is TGCGCCAGCAGCTTGCAAATACTCCGGGACAATGAGCAGTTCTTC.

The chain employs TRBV21-1 and TRBJ1-2. TRBV21-1 is marked as a pseudogene. The CDR3 contains 10 residues. CDR3 sequence reads: CANLLGGYTF. In DNA form, the CDR3 reads TGTGCCAACTTACTCGGCGGCTACACCTTC.

This clonotype appeared a few times. The chain is built from TRBV12-3 or TRBV12-4 and TRBJ2-2, with 9 bases matching TRBD1. Trimming took 10 bases from V and 5 from J; bases not matched to a gene: 8. CDR3 size: 14 residues. The CDR3 nucleotides read TGTGCCAACTCACAGGGGGCGCTGACCGGGGAGCTGTTTTTT. Its protein is CANSQGALTGELFF.

The chain joins TRBV5-1 to TRBJ2-1; the D gene is possibly TRBD1 (6 bases). Trimming stripped 1 base from V and 7 bases from J, with 12 bases between. This CDR3 has 14 residues. CDR1 is SGHRS, CDR2 YFSETQ, per germline. Written as DNA, the CDR3 is TGCGCCAGCAGCTTGTACCATCAGGGGAATGAGCAGTTCTTC. This sequence encodes CASSLYHQGNEQFF.

This clonotype was counted only a few times. This chain joins TRBV12-3 or TRBV12-4 and TRBJ2-7; D remains unclear. Trimming took 5 bases from V and 6 from J, leaving 11 bases between them. The CDR3 loop spans 12 amino acids. DNA of the CDR3: TGTGCCAGCAGTAGTTCAGCAGGCGAGCAGTACTTC. This codes for CASSSSAGEQYF.